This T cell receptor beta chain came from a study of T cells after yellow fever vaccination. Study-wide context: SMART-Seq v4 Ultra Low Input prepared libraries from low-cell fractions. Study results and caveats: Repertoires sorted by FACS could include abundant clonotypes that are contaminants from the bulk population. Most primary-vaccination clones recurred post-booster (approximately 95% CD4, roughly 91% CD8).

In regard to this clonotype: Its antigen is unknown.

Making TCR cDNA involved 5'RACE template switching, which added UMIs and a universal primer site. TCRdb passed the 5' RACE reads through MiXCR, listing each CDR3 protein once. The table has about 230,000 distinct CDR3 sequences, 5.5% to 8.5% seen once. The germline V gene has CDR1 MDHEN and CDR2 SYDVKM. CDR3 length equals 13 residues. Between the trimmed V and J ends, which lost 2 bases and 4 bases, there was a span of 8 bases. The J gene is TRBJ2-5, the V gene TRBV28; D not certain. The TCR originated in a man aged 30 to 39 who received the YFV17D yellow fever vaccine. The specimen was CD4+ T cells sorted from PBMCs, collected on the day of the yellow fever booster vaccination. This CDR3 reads CASSLVTPETQYF. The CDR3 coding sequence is TGTGCCAGCAGTTTAGTGACGCCAGAGACCCAGTACTTC.